This TCR beta chain appears in the sequencing data of a study of spatial heterogeneity in lung cancer. General study findings and limits: The recorded estimate of tumor T cell coverage is roughly 7% for alpha chains and approximately 13% for beta chains. Higher tumor mutation counts went along with higher counts of expanded intratumoral alpha and beta TCRs.

Time point specified: sample taken at primary tumor resection. The roughly 79 donors had untreated early-stage non-small cell lung cancer. Whole RNA, which was extracted from tumor, nontumor lung tissue or frozen PBMC, was sequenced without any cell sorting. This clonotype was picked up many times. Its antigen remains unidentified. A distinct unique molecular identifier was carried by each TCR cDNA molecule. TCRdb re-analysed the 5' RACE reads in MiXCR, keeping a single row per CDR3 protein. The sample records 2,500 to 3,500 distinct CDR3 sequences, about 5.8% being singletons. Trimming took off 1 base at V and 1 base at J, with 13 bases between the two ends. Germline CDR1 reads SGHVS; CDR2 reads FQNEAQ. This CDR3 comprises 16 residues.

The specimen was lung tumor tissue, collected at surgery. The receptor's source is a male donor with early-stage non-small cell lung cancer. V usage is TRBV7-8 and J usage is TRBJ1-2, with D tentatively TRBD1 (6 bases). The CDR3 nucleotides are TGTGCCAGCAGCTTAGGGACAGCGCTACTTAACTATGGCTACACCTTC. Its protein is CASSLGTALLNYGYTF.